The clone carrying this T cell receptor beta chain was counted many times. The antigen is undetermined. Making TCR cDNA involved 5'RACE template switching, which added UMIs and a universal primer site. A single record per CDR3 protein comes from TCRdb applying MiXCR to the 5' RACE reads. The sample holds 170,000 or so distinct CDR3 sequences, 6.2% seen once. This record comes from a study of T cells after yellow fever vaccination. General study findings and limits: The appearance of a small share of clonotypes in both CD4 and CD8 compartments was observed.

This clonotype was obtained from a man aged 18 to 35 who received the YFV17D yellow fever vaccine. The sample was CD4+ T cells sorted from PBMCs, taken on the day of the first yellow fever vaccination.

In DNA form, the CDR3 reads TGTGCCAGCAGCAGGGGGTTGTCCTACAATGAGCAGTTCTTC. Amino acid sequence: CASSRGLSYNEQFF. V gene TRBV7-3 combines with J gene TRBJ2-1, with D possibly TRBD1 on 6 matching bases. The CDR3 spans 14 residues. Germline V lookup: CDR1 SGHTA, CDR2 FQGTGA. The ends were cut back, 5 bases at V and 1 base at J, with 9 bases in the middle. The entire variable domain, with the rest obtained from reference TRBV7-3 and TRBJ2-1, is as follows: GAGVSQTPSNKVTEKGKYVELRCDPISGHTALYWYRQSLGQGPEFLIYFQGTGAADDSGLPNDRFFAVRPEGSVSTLKIQRTERGDSAVYLCASSRGLSYNEQFFGPGTRLTVL.